The rows below give T cell receptor beta chains drawn from one sample of a study of vaccination effects on CD4 cells after COVID-19. These receptors' antigens are unknown. Some clones are missing from TCRdb's copy, which holds only in-frame ones; the method was immunoSEQ multiplex PCR. Of 63,000 or so clones listed, about 69% are singletons. Material: CD4+ T cells from PBMCs cultured with HIV peptides, obtained before COVID-19 vaccination. These receptor sequences come from a human donor who had a prior SARS-CoV-2 infection. Both conserved end residues are part of each CDR3. The order of the fields is V gene, D gene, J gene, CDR3 protein. A D gene is named only where the DNA matches it firmly.

TRBV15	.	TRBJ1-1	CATSRDQGEAFF
TRBV6-1	.	TRBJ2-5	CASSDFFVEGQETQYF
TRBV9	TRBD2	TRBJ2-3	CASSARAYLAVDTQYF
TRBV19	TRBD2	TRBJ2-1	CASSMDPGLSGSLENEQFF
TRBV4-3	TRBD2	TRBJ2-1	CASSQDSGFYNEQFF
TRBV10-3	TRBD2	TRBJ2-1	CAITPGLAGDEQFF
TRBV19	TRBD1	TRBJ2-1	CASRVRGTGADEQFF
TRBV27	.	TRBJ1-6	CASSRSDLGSNSPLHF
TRBV12-5	TRBD1	TRBJ1-1	CASGVDRGHTEAFF
TRBV25-1	TRBD1	TRBJ1-5	CASSGAGGDQPQHF
TRBV5-5	TRBD1	TRBJ1-1	CASSWGQGRDTEAFF
TRBV30	TRBD1	TRBJ1-6	CAWSVMTGGGSPLHF
TRBV2	TRBD1	TRBJ1-5	CASSAGTAFNQPQHF
TRBV9	TRBD2	TRBJ2-5	CASSLASLAGTQYF
TRBV19	TRBD2	TRBJ2-3	CASDSGGVADTQYF
TRBV5-1	.	TRBJ2-2	CASSLDRVGGELFF
TRBV11-1	.	TRBJ2-7	CASSPTDRAYEQYF
TRBV6-5	.	TRBJ2-5	CASSYSKIEQTQYF
TRBV2	.	TRBJ2-5	CASNAGQETQYF
TRBV6-5	.	TRBJ1-5	CASRQGVGQPQHF
TRBV7-2	.	TRBJ2-7	CASSQLGNRVYEQYF
TRBV5-4	TRBD2	TRBJ2-7	CASSSGRGAEQYF
TRBV4-3	.	TRBJ1-5	CASSQAPVGNQPQHF
TRBV5-1	.	TRBJ2-7	CASSLQTGSYEQYF
TRBV6-1	TRBD2	TRBJ2-7	CASSEDLGLAGGERHYCF
TRBV5-4	TRBD2	TRBJ2-1	CASSPRTSGRPHNEQFF
TRBV4-2	TRBD2	TRBJ2-3	CASSPLAGGQDTQYF
TRBV5-1	TRBD1	TRBJ2-1	CASSRDRVSFF
TRBV5-1	.	TRBJ2-5	CASSRPQGPYQETQYF
TRBV9	.	TRBJ1-1	CASSVQGNTEAFF
TRBV3-1/TRBV3-2	.	TRBJ1-1	CASSQGERREAFF
TRBV11-2	.	TRBJ1-1	CASSLGLRATNTEAFF
TRBV3-1/TRBV3-2	TRBD1	TRBJ2-5	CASSPTGYGQETQYF
TRBV30	.	TRBJ1-1	CAWSVGVGLVTEAFF
TRBV18	TRBD1	TRBJ2-7	CASSPPDRGGSYEQYF
TRBV11-2	TRBD2	TRBJ2-3	CASRGLAGGPADTQYF
TRBV7-3	.	TRBJ1-1	CASSLSRPQTNTEAFF
TRBV19	.	TRBJ2-2	CASSIHGGSNTGELFF
TRBV27	TRBD2	TRBJ2-1	CASRSGFQLRPGLAGGWKQFF
TRBV27	.	TRBJ1-2	CASRNTGFYGYTF